This T cell receptor beta chain was sequenced during a study of T-cell memory formation after mild COVID-19. TCRdb passed the 5' RACE reads through MiXCR, listing each CDR3 protein once. The table includes 100,000 to 150,000 distinct CDR3 sequences, about a sixth detected once. The ends lost 7 bases at V and 8 bases at J; junction bases unmatched: 15. The CDR3 is made up of 15 amino acids. The chain uses TRBV12-3 or TRBV12-4 and TRBJ1-2; 8 bases are shared with TRBD1. The sequenced sample consisted of PBMCs or a T cell subset sorted from them (not recorded which). The source of this sequence is a young man who had mild COVID-19 (a few samples of this study predate the infection). Cell type and time point are not known. DNA of the CDR3: TGTGCCAGCACCCGAATGTTGACAGGGGTGCGAGGCTACACCTTC. This sequence encodes CASTRMLTGVRGYTF.